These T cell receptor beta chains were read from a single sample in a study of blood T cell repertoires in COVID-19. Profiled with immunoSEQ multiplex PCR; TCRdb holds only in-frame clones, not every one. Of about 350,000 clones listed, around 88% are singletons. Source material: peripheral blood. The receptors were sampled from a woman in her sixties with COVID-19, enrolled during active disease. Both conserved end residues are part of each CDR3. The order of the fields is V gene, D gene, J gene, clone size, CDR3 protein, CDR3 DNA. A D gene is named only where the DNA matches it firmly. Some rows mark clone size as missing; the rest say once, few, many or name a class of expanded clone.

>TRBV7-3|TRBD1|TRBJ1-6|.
CASSYRGGGYNSPLHF
TGTGCCAGCAGCTACAGAGGGGGCGGTTATAATTCACCCCTCCACTTT
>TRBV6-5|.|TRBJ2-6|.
CAGMLGLSGAIVLTF
TGTGCCGGGATGCTGGGGCTCTCTGGGGCCATCGTCCTGACTTTC
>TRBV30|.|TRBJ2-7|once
CAWSPHRVSYEQYF
TGTGCCTGGAGTCCACACAGGGTTTCCTACGAGCAGTACTTC
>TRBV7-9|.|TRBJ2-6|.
CASSLAIGSGANVLTF
TGTGCCAGCAGCTTAGCAATCGGGTCCGGGGCCAACGTCCTGACTTTC
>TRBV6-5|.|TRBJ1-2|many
CASSSGEWYGYTF
TGTGCCAGCTCTTCGGGGGAGTGGTATGGCTACACCTTC
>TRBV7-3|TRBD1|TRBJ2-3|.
CASSPQGQGAQYF
TGTGCCAGCAGCCCACAGGGACAGGGAGCGCAGTATTTT
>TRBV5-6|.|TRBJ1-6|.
CASSLRQGRVRGYSPLHF
TGTGCCAGCAGCTTGCGGCAGGGCCGCGTACGGGGGTATTCACCCCTCCACTTT
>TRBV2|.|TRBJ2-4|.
CASTPGPNIQYF
TGTGCCAGCACGCCAGGCCCAAACATTCAGTACTTC
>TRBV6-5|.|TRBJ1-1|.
CASSYHEGRGNTEAFF
TGTGCCAGCAGTTACCATGAAGGGAGGGGGAACACTGAAGCTTTCTTT
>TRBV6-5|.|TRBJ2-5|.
CASSYMAGKQETQYF
TGTGCCAGCAGTTACATGGCAGGGAAGCAAGAGACCCAGTACTTC
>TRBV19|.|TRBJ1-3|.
CASRQGSGNTIYF
TGTGCCAGTAGGCAGGGCTCTGGAAACACCATATATTTT
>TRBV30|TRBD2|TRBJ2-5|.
CAWSVQAGAKNQYF
TGTGCCTGGAGTGTACAAGCGGGGGCTAAGAACCAGTACTTC
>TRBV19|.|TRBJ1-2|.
CASSIEAFRRGYTF
TGTGCCAGTAGTATCGAGGCTTTTCGACGGGGCTACACCTTC
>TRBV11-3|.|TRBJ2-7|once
CASSLGTGSSYEQYF
TGTGCCAGCAGCTTAGGTACAGGGAGCTCCTACGAGCAGTACTTC